This T cell receptor beta chain is drawn from a study of CD8 T cells in ankylosing spondylitis. Study observations and caveats: In ankylosing spondylitis blood, a motif of seven to nine highly homologous TCR beta variants appeared characteristic. Researchers reportedly found disease-linked clones significantly enriched in matched ankylosing spondylitis synovial fluid.

TCRdb recomputed calls from the 5' RACE reads with MiXCR, one row per CDR3 protein. The table includes 500,000 to 550,000 distinct CDR3 sequences, roughly 13% detected once. From germline, CDR1 is SEHNR and CDR2 FQNEAQ (reference sequence). Trimming took 5 bases from V and 0 from J; bases not matched to a gene: 9. The CDR3 has 17 residues. This clonotype was counted a few times. Its antigen remains unknown. V usage is TRBV7-9 and J usage is TRBJ1-3, with 8 positions matching TRBD1. This clonotype originated in a male donor with ankylosing spondylitis. Sample: blood, either unsorted or a sorted T cell fraction (not recorded which). The CDR3 region is CASSIGTGLHSGNTIYF. The CDR3 DNA follows: TGTGCCAGCAGCATTGGGACAGGCTTACACTCTGGAAACACCATATATTTT.